This T cell receptor (beta chain) was observed in a study of blood T cell repertoires in COVID-19. Across the study: Whether acute or convalescent, the COVID-19 samples came from the United States, Italy and Spain. T cells, B-cell-depleted T cells, or PBMCs supplied cDNA or gDNA.

Original processing methods: How many nucleated cells were present was estimated from reference gene primer amplification. Data came from immunoSEQ multiplex PCR; TCRdb stores just in-frame clones and leaves some out. That table is the source of V, J and clone size, and D and trimming were worked out from the DNA. Of around 120,000 clones in the sample, 85% to 90% were seen once. The CDR3 extends over 17 amino acids. Germline V lookup: CDR1 MDHEN, CDR2 SYDVKM. Trimming removed 4 bases from V and 1 base from J, with 17 bases in between. This clonotype was obtained from an elderly woman with acute or convalescent COVID-19. The specimen was peripheral blood. This rearrangement joins TRBV28 to TRBJ1-5; tentative D call: TRBD1 (6 bases). The CDR3 loop is CASSSHTWTESNQPQHF. CDR3 coding DNA: TGTGCCAGCAGTTCACACACCTGGACAGAAAGCAATCAGCCCCAGCATTTT.